One TCR beta chain is described in this entry. The antigen remains unidentified. The entry originates in a study of siplizumab effects on memory and regulatory T cells. Study-wide findings and caveats: Sequences below about 10^-5 frequency were poorly captured, limiting mapping of alloreactive clones. The alloresponse seemed to draw substantially on naive T cells, which appeared more diverse than memory cells.

The assay looked at approximately 10^5 TCR templates in each sample. The method was immunoSEQ multiplex PCR; TCRdb's version includes in-frame clones alone and lacks a portion of them. The sample holds roughly 100,000 clones, around nine tenths seen once. Germline trimming cut 3 bases from V and 1 base from J; bases unmatched to any gene: 9. Germline assignment: CDR1 MNHEY and CDR2 SMNVEV (reference sequence). This CDR3 comprises 17 residues. The sequencing sample was made of CD4+ T cells sorted from blood. The chain carries TRBV27 and TRBJ1-2; TRBD1 aligns across 9 bases. The TCR sequence derives from a human donor in good health. CDR3 protein: CASSFTGTGTRNYGYTF. The DNA for the CDR3 is TGTGCCAGCAGTTTTACCGGGACAGGGACGCGTAACTATGGCTACACCTTC.